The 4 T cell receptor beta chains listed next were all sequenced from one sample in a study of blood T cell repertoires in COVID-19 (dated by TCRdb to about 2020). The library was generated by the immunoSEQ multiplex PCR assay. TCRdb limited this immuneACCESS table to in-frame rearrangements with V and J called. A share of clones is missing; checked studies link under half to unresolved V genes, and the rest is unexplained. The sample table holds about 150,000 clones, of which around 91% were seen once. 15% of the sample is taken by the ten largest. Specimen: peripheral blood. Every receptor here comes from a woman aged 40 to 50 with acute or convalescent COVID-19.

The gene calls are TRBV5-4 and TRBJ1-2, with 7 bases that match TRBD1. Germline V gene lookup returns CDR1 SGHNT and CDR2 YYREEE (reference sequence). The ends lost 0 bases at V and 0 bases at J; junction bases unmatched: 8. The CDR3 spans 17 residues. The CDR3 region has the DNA TGTGCCAGCAGCTTGGCGTATTGGGACAGAGCTAACTATGGCTACACCTTC. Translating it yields CASSLAYWDRANYGYTF.

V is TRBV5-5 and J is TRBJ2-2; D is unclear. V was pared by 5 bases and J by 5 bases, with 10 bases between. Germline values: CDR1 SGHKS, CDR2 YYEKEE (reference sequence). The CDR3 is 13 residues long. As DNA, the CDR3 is TGTGCCAGCAGTCCCACGGGTACCGGGGAGCTGTTTTTT. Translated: CASSPTGTGELFF.

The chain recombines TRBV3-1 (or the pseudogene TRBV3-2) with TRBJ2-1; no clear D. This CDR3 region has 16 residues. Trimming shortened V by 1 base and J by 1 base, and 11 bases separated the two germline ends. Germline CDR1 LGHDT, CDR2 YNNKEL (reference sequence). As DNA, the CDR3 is TGTGCCAGCAGCCAAGCGGAGACCCTATCCTACAATGAGCAGTTCTTC. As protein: CASSQAETLSYNEQFF.

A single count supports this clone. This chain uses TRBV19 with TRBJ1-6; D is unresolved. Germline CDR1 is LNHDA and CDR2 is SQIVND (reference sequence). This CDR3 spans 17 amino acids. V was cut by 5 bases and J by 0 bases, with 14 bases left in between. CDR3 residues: CASSSQQPNSYNSPLHF. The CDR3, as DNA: TGTGCCAGTAGTTCGCAACAGCCAAACTCCTATAATTCACCCCTCCACTTT.